This is a list of T cell receptor beta chains from one sample in a study of T cells in Graves' hyperthyroidism and ophthalmopathy. TCRdb processed the multiplex PCR reads anew with MiXCR; each CDR3 protein has one entry. The table shows around 540,000 distinct CDR3 sequences, with 15% to 20% occurring only once. Sample: blood. These receptors were taken from a woman aged 25-40 years with Graves' ophthalmopathy. CDR3s include the opening cysteine and the closing phenylalanine or tryptophan. D genes are given only for firm matches. Part of the rows lack a size; the others show once, few, many or a class for expanded clones.

D: -
J: TRBJ1-4
size: -
length: 16
V: TRBV5-1
DNA: TGCGCCAGCAGCTTGGCCTGGGCTGGGGCTAATGAAAAACTGTTTTTT
CDR3: CASSLAWAGANEKLFF

D: -
J: TRBJ2-5
size: few
length: 15
V: TRBV27
DNA: TGTGCCAGCAGTAGCCGACTAGTAACCCAAGAGACCCAGTACTTC
CDR3: CASSSRLVTQETQYF

D: TRBD2
J: TRBJ2-2
size: -
length: 16
V: TRBV7-3
DNA: TGTGCCAGCAGCCCCCTTTCGGCGGGAGGGCCCGGGGAGCTGTTTTTT
CDR3: CASSPLSAGGPGELFF

D: -
J: TRBJ2-3
size: many
length: 11
V: TRBV12-5
DNA: TGTGCTAGTGGTTTTAGGGATACGCAGTATTTT
CDR3: CASGFRDTQYF

D: -
J: TRBJ2-7
size: many
length: 14
V: TRBV7-3
DNA: TGTGCCAGCAGCTTAACCCCGGGAACCTACGAGCAGTACTTC
CDR3: CASSLTPGTYEQYF

D: -
J: TRBJ2-1
size: many
length: 11
V: TRBV20-1
DNA: TGCGCCTGGGGCACGTACAATGAGCAGTTCTTC
CDR3: CAWGTYNEQFF

D: -
J: TRBJ2-2
size: -
length: 22
V: TRBV5-1
DNA: -
CDR3: CASSLVGREYEQYFGPGGELFF

D: -
J: TRBJ1-2
size: -
length: 14
V: TRBV6-5
DNA: TGTGCCAGCAGTTACTCCCAGGGCGACTATGGCTACACCTTC
CDR3: CASSYSQGDYGYTF

D: -
J: TRBJ2-3
size: many
length: 16
V: TRBV28
DNA: TGTGCCAGCAGTGGCACGTTAGCAGAGGGGTTTGATACGCAGTATTTT
CDR3: CASSGTLAEGFDTQYF

D: -
J: TRBJ1-1
size: many
length: 14
V: TRBV11-2
DNA: TGTGCCAGCAGCACCCGGGGAGGGTACACTGAAGCTTTCTTT
CDR3: CASSTRGGYTEAFF

D: TRBD1
J: TRBJ2-7
size: many
length: 18
V: TRBV7-6
DNA: TGTGCCAGCAGCTTAGAAGCAGGGGGTAGCTCCTACGCCAACGAGCAGTACTTC
CDR3: CASSLEAGGSSYANEQYF

D: -
J: TRBJ1-3
size: few
length: 16
V: TRBV28
DNA: TGTGCCAGCAGTTCCCCCATGGGGGCAACGGGAAACACCATATATTTT
CDR3: CASSSPMGATGNTIYF

D: TRBD2
J: TRBJ2-7
size: -
length: 16
V: TRBV6-5
DNA: TGTGCCAGCAGTTTCCTACAGAGGACTAGCGGGAACAAGCAGTACTTC
CDR3: CASSFLQRTSGNKQYF

D: -
J: TRBJ1-1
size: many
length: 13
V: TRBV20-1
DNA: TGCAGTGCTAGTGATTCCGGGGGCACTGAAGCTTTCTTT
CDR3: CSASDSGGTEAFF

D: -
J: TRBJ2-1
size: few
length: 13
V: TRBV4-3
DNA: TGCGCCAGCAGCCAAGTCGGGCGGCGGGAGCAGTTCTTC
CDR3: CASSQVGRREQFF

D: -
J: TRBJ2-7
size: few
length: 16
V: TRBV5-8
DNA: TGTGCCAGCAGCTTGGAAGGGGGCGGGGTCCCCTACGAGCAGTACTTC
CDR3: CASSLEGGGVPYEQYF

D: TRBD1
J: TRBJ1-1
size: -
length: 14
V: TRBV20-1
DNA: TGCAGTGCTAGGAGGGACAGGGTGACCACTGAAGCTTTCTTT
CDR3: CSARRDRVTTEAFF

D: -
J: TRBJ2-3
size: -
length: 14
V: TRBV27
DNA: TGTGCCAGCAGTTTTGCGGGTTACACAGATACGCAGTATTTT
CDR3: CASSFAGYTDTQYF

D: -
J: TRBJ2-1
size: few
length: 13
V: TRBV10-1
DNA: TGCGCCAGCAGGAGCGTTCTAGGTAATGAGCAGTTCTTC
CDR3: CASRSVLGNEQFF

D: TRBD1
J: TRBJ2-7
size: -
length: 15
V: TRBV15
DNA: TGTGCCACCAGCAGAGATCTGGGACAGGGACGCGAGCAGTACTTC
CDR3: CATSRDLGQGREQYF

D: TRBD2
J: TRBJ2-7
size: many
length: 13
V: TRBV3-1
DNA: TGTGCCAGCAGTTCAACTAGCGCCTACGAGCAGTACTTC
CDR3: CASSSTSAYEQYF

D: TRBD2
J: TRBJ2-3
size: many
length: 16
V: TRBV11-3
DNA: TGTGCCAGCAGCATGGGACTAGCGGGAGGAGAAGATACGCAGTATTTT
CDR3: CASSMGLAGGEDTQYF

D: -
J: TRBJ2-5
size: once
length: 16
V: TRBV2
DNA: TGTGCCAGCAGTGAATGGGGGCGGAACTTACAAGAGACCCAGTACTTC
CDR3: CASSEWGRNLQETQYF

D: -
J: TRBJ2-3
size: many
length: 16
V: TRBV7-8
DNA: TGTGCCAGCAGCCTCCTCGGGCCAGGTAGCACAGATACGCAGTATTTT
CDR3: CASSLLGPGSTDTQYF

D: TRBD2
J: TRBJ2-1
size: many
length: 15
V: TRBV20-1
DNA: TGCAGTGCTGGGACTAGCGCGGGGTTCTACAATGAGCAGTTCTTC
CDR3: CSAGTSAGFYNEQFF

D: -
J: TRBJ2-1
size: -
length: 15
V: TRBV6-5
DNA: TGTGCCAGCAGATCCGACAGGTACCTCTACAATGAGCAGTTCTTC
CDR3: CASRSDRYLYNEQFF

D: -
J: TRBJ1-6
size: few
length: 15
V: TRBV28
DNA: TGTGCCAGCAGTACTTCCGGGACGGGGGTTTCACCCCTCCACTTT
CDR3: CASSTSGTGVSPLHF

D: TRBD1
J: TRBJ1-2
size: few
length: 15
V: TRBV19
DNA: TGTGCCAGTAGTATCCTCGGACAGGAGAACTATGGCTACACCTTC
CDR3: CASSILGQENYGYTF

D: TRBD1
J: TRBJ1-6
size: few
length: 13
V: TRBV12-3/TRBV12-4
DNA: TGTGCCAGCAGGGGACAGGAGGTCGCACCCCTCCACTTT
CDR3: CASRGQEVAPLHF

D: TRBD1
J: TRBJ1-1
size: many
length: 12
V: TRBV28
DNA: TGTGCCAGCAGTCTACGGACAGGTGAAGCTTTCTTT
CDR3: CASSLRTGEAFF

D: TRBD1
J: TRBJ1-1
size: -
length: 13
V: TRBV6-1
DNA: TGTGCCAGCAGTTATTCACAGGGGGCTGGGGCTTTCTTT
CDR3: CASSYSQGAGAFF

D: -
J: TRBJ1-2
size: -
length: 12
V: TRBV24-1
DNA: TGTGCCACCAGTGACAGATTCTATGGCTACACCTTC
CDR3: CATSDRFYGYTF

D: TRBD2
J: TRBJ2-3
size: many
length: 14
V: TRBV20-1
DNA: TGCAGTGCTAGAGACGTAGCGGGATCAGATACGCAGTATTTT
CDR3: CSARDVAGSDTQYF

D: -
J: TRBJ2-7
size: many
length: 14
V: TRBV5-5
DNA: TGTGCCAGCAGCTTTGTTGGCCAGAGCTACGAGCAGTACTTC
CDR3: CASSFVGQSYEQYF

D: TRBD1
J: TRBJ2-6
size: -
length: 18
V: TRBV4-3
DNA: TGCGCCAGCAGCCAAGATGGAACAGGGGGCTCTGGGGCCAACGTCCTGACTTTC
CDR3: CASSQDGTGGSGANVLTF

D: TRBD2
J: TRBJ2-3
size: few
length: 18
V: TRBV5-4
DNA: TGTGCCAGCAGCCCTACAATTGGGAGTAGCGGGAGGGCAGATACGCAGTATTTT
CDR3: CASSPTIGSSGRADTQYF

D: TRBD2
J: TRBJ2-7
size: -
length: 14
V: TRBV9
DNA: TGTACCAGCAGCGTAGATAGCGGGAGAAGCGAGCAGTACTTC
CDR3: CTSSVDSGRSEQYF

D: -
J: TRBJ2-7
size: many
length: 14
V: TRBV7-9
DNA: TGTGCCAGCAGCTGGGCAGGGAGCTCCTACGAGCAGTACTTC
CDR3: CASSWAGSSYEQYF

D: -
J: TRBJ2-3
size: many
length: 13
V: TRBV4-3
DNA: TGCGCCAGCAGCCGTTTCGCGGGAGATACGCAGTATTTT
CDR3: CASSRFAGDTQYF

D: -
J: TRBJ1-2
size: many
length: 16
V: TRBV12-3/TRBV12-4
DNA: TGTGCCAGCAGTTTAGAGGTGGCAGGGGCTAACTATGGCTACACCTTC
CDR3: CASSLEVAGANYGYTF

D: TRBD1
J: TRBJ1-6
size: -
length: 17
V: TRBV9
DNA: TGTGCCAGCAGCGGGGACAGGGAATTGGGAGATAATTCACCCCTCCACTTT
CDR3: CASSGDRELGDNSPLHF

D: TRBD1
J: TRBJ2-1
size: -
length: 14
V: TRBV29-1
DNA: TGCAGGGCCGGGGACAGGGGGCGATTCAATGAGCAGTTCTTC
CDR3: CRAGDRGRFNEQFF

D: -
J: TRBJ2-7
size: many
length: 14
V: TRBV7-8
DNA: TGTGCCAGCAGCCCCTGGGACTCAGCCTACGAGCAGTACTTC
CDR3: CASSPWDSAYEQYF

D: -
J: TRBJ2-3
size: many
length: 12
V: TRBV2
DNA: TGTGCCAGCAGGCGGGTCACAGATACGCAGTATTTT
CDR3: CASRRVTDTQYF

D: -
J: TRBJ2-7
size: many
length: 13
V: TRBV5-1
DNA: TGCGCCAGCAGCCCCGGGACATTCTACGAGCAGTACTTC
CDR3: CASSPGTFYEQYF